The T cell receptor (beta chain) described here comes from a study of Ad26.COV2.S vaccination and SARS-CoV-2 variants. Study-level background: Into the muscle, Ad26.COV2.S was dosed once or twice, 56 days apart.

The treatment is: roughly 19 received Ad26.COV2.S at low or high dose, single or two shots; 5 received placebo; per-sample allocation not given. Sampling was done on day 63 after the first vaccine or placebo injection. Assay: immunoSEQ multiplex PCR; the TCRdb copy retains only in-frame clones and omits some. The sample lists 440,000 or so clones, about 89% occurring once. Germline V gene lookup returns CDR1 SQVTM and CDR2 ANQGSEA. The ends were cut back, 3 bases at V and 7 bases at J, with 13 bases in the middle. The CDR3 loop spans 13 amino acids. This rearrangement joins TRBV29-1 to TRBJ2-4, with a possible D match to TRBD2 (5 bases). The clonotype was recovered from a person between 18 and 60 years old who received the Ad26.COV2.S COVID-19 vaccine or a placebo. Sequenced here: peripheral blood, sampled in a trial of Ad26.COV2.S vaccine versus placebo. CDR3 bases: TGCAGCGTTGAGCGCGGGCCGTGGAACATTCAGTACTTC. Protein sequence: CSVERGPWNIQYF.